This TCR beta chain emerged from a study of blood T cell repertoires in COVID-19. This table comes from immunoSEQ multiplex PCR, and its TCRdb copy is limited to in-frame clones, with some not included. Altogether roughly 38,000 clones are present, around 80% being singletons, with the ten largest covering 30% to 35%. V dropped 0 bases and J dropped 1 base, with 10 bases sitting between them. This CDR3 comprises 16 residues. Germline V CDR1 and CDR2: SGHDN, FVKESK. The sequence derives from a man in his fifties or sixties with acute or convalescent COVID-19. This rearrangement joins TRBV14 to TRBJ1-5; possibly TRBD1 for D (5 bases). Sequenced material: peripheral blood. CDR3 in amino acids: CASSQEAGRSNQPQHF. The CDR3 nucleotides are TGTGCCAGCAGCCAAGAGGCAGGGAGGAGCAATCAGCCCCAGCATTTT.